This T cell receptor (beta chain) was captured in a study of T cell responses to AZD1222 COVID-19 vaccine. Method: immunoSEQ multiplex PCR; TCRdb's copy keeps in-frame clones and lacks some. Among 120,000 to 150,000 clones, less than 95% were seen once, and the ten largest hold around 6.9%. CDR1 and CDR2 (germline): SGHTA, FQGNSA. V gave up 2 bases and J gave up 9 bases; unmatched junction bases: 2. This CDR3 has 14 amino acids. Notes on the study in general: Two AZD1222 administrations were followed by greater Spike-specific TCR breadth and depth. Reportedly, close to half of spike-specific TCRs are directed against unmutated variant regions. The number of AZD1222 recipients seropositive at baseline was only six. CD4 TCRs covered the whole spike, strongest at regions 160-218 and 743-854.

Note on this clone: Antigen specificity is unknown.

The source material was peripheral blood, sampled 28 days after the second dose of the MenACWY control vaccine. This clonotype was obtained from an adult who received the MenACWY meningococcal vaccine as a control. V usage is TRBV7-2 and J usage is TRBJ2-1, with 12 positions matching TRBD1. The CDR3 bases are TGTGCCAGCAGCTTACCGGGACAGGGGGCTGAGCAGTTCTTC. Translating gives CASSLPGQGAEQFF.